This TCR beta chain originates from a study of beta chain features in type 1 diabetes. V was clipped by 5 bases and J by 8 bases, with 18 bases between them. CDR1 SGHAT and CDR2 FQNNGV come from the germline V gene. CDR3 length equals 14 residues. Findings and caveats of the study: PCR, the amplification step, might favor shorter templates, equally in patients and controls.

Worth noting for this clone: Its antigen is unknown.

Donors underwent one heparinised blood draw, 95 to 150 mL on average. Sorted cells reached over 95% purity in every population. TCRB transcripts that were expressed got sequenced, as all of the isolated RNA had been reverse transcribed. Mean read depth for naive, central memory and regulatory T cell samples was a few million reads. Repertoires were generated with immunoSEQ multiplex PCR, while TCRdb's copy carries only in-frame clones and drops some. The sample gives under 400,000 clones, roughly 21% of which show up once; about 0.045% is in the top ten. V gene TRBV11-2 combines with J gene TRBJ1-2; tentatively, D is TRBD1 (6 bases). This clonotype was obtained from a woman aged 18-35 years in good health. Material: naive CD4+ T cells from blood. Here the CDR3 DNA reads TGTGCCAGCAGCGCACAGGGAGGGGTCGGGGGCTACACCTTC. Translating it yields CASSAQGGVGGYTF.